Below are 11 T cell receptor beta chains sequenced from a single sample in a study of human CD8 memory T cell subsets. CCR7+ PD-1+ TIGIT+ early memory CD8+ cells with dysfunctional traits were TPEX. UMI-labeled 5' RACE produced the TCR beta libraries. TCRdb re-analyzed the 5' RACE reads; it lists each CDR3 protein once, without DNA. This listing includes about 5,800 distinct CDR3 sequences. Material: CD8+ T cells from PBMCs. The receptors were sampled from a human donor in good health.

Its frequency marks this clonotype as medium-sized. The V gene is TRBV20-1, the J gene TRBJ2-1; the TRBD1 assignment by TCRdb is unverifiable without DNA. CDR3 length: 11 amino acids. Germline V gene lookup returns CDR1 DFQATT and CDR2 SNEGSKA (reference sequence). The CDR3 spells CSARGSGEQFF.

CDR3: CATSGVGDNEQFF. The chain couples TRBV6-6 to TRBJ2-1; the TRBD1 assignment by TCRdb is unverifiable without DNA. The CDR3 extends over 13 amino acids. Per germline, CDR1 MNHNY and CDR2 SVGAGI (reference sequence).

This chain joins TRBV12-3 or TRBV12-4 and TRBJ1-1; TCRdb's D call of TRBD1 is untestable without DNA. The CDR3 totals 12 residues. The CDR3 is CASSLSGFEAFF.

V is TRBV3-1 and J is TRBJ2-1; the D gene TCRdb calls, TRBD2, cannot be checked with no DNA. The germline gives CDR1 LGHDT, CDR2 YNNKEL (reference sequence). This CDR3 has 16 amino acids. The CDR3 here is CASSQDIGTRGNEQFF.

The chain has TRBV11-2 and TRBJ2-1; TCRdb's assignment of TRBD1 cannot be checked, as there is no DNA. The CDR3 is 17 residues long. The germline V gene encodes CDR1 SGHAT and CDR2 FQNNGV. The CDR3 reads CASSFYPGQEAYNEQFF.

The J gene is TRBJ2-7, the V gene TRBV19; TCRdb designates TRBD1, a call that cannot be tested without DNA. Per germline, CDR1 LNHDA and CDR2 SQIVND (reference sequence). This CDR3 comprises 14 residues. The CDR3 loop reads CASSTRDSPYEQYF.

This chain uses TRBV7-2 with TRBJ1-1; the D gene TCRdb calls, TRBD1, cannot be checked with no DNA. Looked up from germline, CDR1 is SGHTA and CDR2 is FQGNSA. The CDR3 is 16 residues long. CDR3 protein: CASSLYFPQPSTEAFF.

CDR3 in amino acids: CASSLRTGGTDEQYF. The V and J genes are TRBV4-1 and TRBJ2-7; TCRdb picks TRBD1, but there is no DNA to check that call. This CDR3 spans 15 amino acids. CDR1 is MGHRA and CDR2 is YSYEKL in the germline V gene.

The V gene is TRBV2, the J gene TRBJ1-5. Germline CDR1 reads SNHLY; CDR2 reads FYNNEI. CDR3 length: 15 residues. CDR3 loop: CASSSFGGGNQPQHF.

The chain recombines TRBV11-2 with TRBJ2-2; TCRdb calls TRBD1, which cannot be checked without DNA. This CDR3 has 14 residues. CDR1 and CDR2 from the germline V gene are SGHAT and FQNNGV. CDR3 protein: CASSLLQGGGELFF.

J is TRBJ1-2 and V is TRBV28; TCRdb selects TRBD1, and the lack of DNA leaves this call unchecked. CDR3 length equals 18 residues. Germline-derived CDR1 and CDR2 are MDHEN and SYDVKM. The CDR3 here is CASSSQLHRPPSNYGYTF.